The TCR beta chain under discussion was sequenced for a study of blood T cells in healthy people across ages. Per the germline V gene, CDR1 is SGHVS and CDR2 is FQNEAQ. This CDR3 has 14 residues. V was shortened by 5 bases and J by 2 bases, with 11 bases between the two germline ends. The authors ran a second PCR of about 7 to 11 cycles using a sample-barcoded 5' primer and a J-beta primer mix. Every cDNA molecule bore a tag from a template-switch adaptor containing 12 random nucleotides. Using its own MiXCR run on the 5' RACE reads, TCRdb lists one record per CDR3 protein. Of 1.5 million to 2 million distinct CDR3 sequences listed, roughly 43% are singletons. General study findings and limits: Researchers judged that diversity estimates from one million T cells fell short of true values. Aged donors had fewer naive CD4+ cells and lower diversity than long-lived donors.

With respect to this clonotype: The antigen remains undetermined.

The sequence derives from a human donor in good health. Material: blood. The rearrangement joins TRBV7-8 to TRBJ2-3; D assignment may be TRBD1 or TRBD2 (5 bases each). The CDR3 sequence: CASSTRDHTDTQYF. Written as DNA, the CDR3 is TGTGCCAGCAGCACACGGGACCACACAGATACGCAGTATTTT.